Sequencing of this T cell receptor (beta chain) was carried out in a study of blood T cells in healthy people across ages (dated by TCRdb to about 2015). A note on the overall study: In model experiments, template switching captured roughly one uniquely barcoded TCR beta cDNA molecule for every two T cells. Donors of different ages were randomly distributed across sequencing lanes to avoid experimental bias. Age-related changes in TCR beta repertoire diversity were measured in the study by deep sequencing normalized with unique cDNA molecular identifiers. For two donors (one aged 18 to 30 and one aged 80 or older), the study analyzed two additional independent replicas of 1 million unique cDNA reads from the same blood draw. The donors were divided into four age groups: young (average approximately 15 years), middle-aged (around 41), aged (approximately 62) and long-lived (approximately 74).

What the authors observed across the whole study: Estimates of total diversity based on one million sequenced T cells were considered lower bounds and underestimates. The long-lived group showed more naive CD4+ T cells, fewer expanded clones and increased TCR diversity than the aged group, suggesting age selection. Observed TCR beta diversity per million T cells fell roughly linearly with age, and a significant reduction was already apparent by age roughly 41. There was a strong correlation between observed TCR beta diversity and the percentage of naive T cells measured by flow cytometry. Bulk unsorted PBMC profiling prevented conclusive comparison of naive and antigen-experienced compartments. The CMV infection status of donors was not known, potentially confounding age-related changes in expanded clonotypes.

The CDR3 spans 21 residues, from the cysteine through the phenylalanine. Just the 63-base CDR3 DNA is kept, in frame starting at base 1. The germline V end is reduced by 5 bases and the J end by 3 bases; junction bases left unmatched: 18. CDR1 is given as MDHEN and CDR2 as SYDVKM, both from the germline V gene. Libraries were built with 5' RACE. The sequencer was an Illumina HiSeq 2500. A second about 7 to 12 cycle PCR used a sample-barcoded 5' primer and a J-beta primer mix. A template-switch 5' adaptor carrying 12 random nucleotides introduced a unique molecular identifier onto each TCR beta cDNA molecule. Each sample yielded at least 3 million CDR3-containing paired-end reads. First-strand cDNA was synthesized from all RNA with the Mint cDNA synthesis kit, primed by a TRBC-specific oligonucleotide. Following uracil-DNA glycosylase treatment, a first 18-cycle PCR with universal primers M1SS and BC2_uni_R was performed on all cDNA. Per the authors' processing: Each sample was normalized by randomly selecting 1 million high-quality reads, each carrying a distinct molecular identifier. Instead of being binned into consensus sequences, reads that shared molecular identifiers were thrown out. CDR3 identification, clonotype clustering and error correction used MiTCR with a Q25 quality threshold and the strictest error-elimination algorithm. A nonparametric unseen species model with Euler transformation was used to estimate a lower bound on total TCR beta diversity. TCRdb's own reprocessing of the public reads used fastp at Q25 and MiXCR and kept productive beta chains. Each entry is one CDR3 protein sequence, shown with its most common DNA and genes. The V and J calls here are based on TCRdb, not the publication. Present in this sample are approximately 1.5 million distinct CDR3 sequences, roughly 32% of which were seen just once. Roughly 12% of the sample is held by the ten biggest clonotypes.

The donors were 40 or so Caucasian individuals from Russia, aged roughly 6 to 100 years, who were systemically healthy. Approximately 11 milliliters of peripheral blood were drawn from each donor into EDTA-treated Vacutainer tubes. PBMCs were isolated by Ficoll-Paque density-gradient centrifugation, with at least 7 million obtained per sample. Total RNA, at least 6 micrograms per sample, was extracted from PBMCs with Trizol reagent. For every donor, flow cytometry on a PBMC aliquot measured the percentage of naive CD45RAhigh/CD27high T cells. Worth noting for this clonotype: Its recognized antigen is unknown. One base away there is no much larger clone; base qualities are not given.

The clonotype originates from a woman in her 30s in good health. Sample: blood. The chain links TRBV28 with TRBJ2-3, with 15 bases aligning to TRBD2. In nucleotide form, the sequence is TGTGCCAGCAGTCTCATCGGCACAGGAAGGACTAGCGGGAGGGTTACAGATACGCAGTATTTT. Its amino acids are CASSLIGTGRTSGRVTDTQYF.